A single sample is the source of the 6 T cell receptor beta chains below, sequenced in a study of identical twins. TCRdb ran MiXCR on the 5' RACE reads and lists one entry per CDR3 protein. Among fewer than 550,000 distinct CDR3 sequences listed, about 16% were seen once. The data also belong to a second study, concerning yellow fever vaccine responses in identical twins.

Sequencing was done on a sample of CD4+ T cells sorted from blood. The receptors stem from a young woman in good health.

This chain links TRBV7-9 with TRBJ1-1; the match to TRBD1 covers 8 bases. The CDR3 spans 16 residues. Germline V gene data show CDR1 as SEHNR and CDR2 as FQNEAQ (reference sequence). V lost 3 bases and J lost 1; bases outside the gene matches: 7. The CDR3 bases are TGTGCCAGCAGCTTGGCCGGGACAGGTCGGAACACTGAAGCTTTCTTT. Encoded protein: CASSLAGTGRNTEAFF.

This clonotype appeared a few times. The V gene is TRBV20-1, the J gene TRBJ2-7, with 15 bases aligning to TRBD2. The V gene end was trimmed by 3 bases and the J gene end by 2 bases; junction bases not matched to a gene: 2. The CDR3 runs to 15 residues. Looked up from germline, CDR1 is DFQATT and CDR2 is SNEGSKA (reference sequence). CDR3 sequence reads: CSASGLAGGTYEQYF. The DNA for the CDR3 is TGCAGTGCTAGTGGACTAGCGGGAGGGACCTACGAGCAGTACTTC.

The J gene is TRBJ2-5, the V gene TRBV4-1, with D possibly matching TRBD2 (6 bases). The length of the CDR3 is 14 residues. Deletions cut 3 bases from V and 5 bases from J, with 13 bases between. Germline loops: CDR1 MGHRA, CDR2 YSYEKL. This CDR3 reads CASSQYGGSETQYF. CDR3 nucleotides: TGCGCCAGCAGCCAGTACGGGGGATCGGAGACCCAGTACTTC.

This clonotype was seen at least ten times. This chain links TRBV5-1 with TRBJ1-1, with no clear D. Trimming took off 1 base at V and 0 bases at J, with 7 bases between the two ends. This CDR3 spans 14 amino acids. Germline V lookup: CDR1 SGHRS, CDR2 YFSETQ. Here the CDR3 reads CASSLYLMNTEAFF. CDR3 in DNA: TGCGCCAGCAGCTTGTATTTAATGAACACTGAAGCTTTCTTT.

This clonotype showed up just a few times. The chain couples TRBV10-3 to TRBJ2-7; a possible D gene is TRBD2 (5 bases). The germline V and J ends were trimmed by 11 bases and 2 bases, with 16 bases remaining between them. Germline V CDR1 and CDR2: ENHRY, SYGVKD. This CDR3 is 13 amino acids long. CDR3 sequence reads: CASNNGVTYEQYF. The CDR3 region has the DNA TGTGCCTCTAACAACGGGGTTACCTACGAGCAGTACTTC.

This clonotype showed up just a few times. This chain links TRBV5-1 with TRBJ2-3; 13 bases are a match to TRBD2. The germline gives CDR1 SGHRS, CDR2 YFSETQ. There are 18 residues in the CDR3. Germline trimming cut 4 bases from V and 0 bases from J; bases unmatched to any gene: 8. The CDR3 reads CASSPPTSGRPSTDTQYF. In DNA form, the CDR3 reads TGCGCCAGCAGCCCGCCGACTAGCGGGAGGCCTAGCACAGATACGCAGTATTTT.